These T cell receptor beta chains were read from a single sample in a study of lymphopenia after photon versus proton radiotherapy. The protocol was immunoSEQ multiplex PCR, while the TCRdb copy is restricted to in-frame clones and leaves out a portion. The sample lists 55,000 to 70,000 clones; 80% to 90% were seen once. The sequencing here drew on peripheral blood, taken from a patient treated with proton-based radiotherapy. Receptors originate from a man aged 80 or over with esophageal cancer. Both conserved end residues are part of each CDR3. D genes are given only for firm matches. Expanded clones are given a class, and other clones once, few, many or no size at all.

clone size | D gene | J gene | V gene | CDR3 protein | CDR3 DNA
. | TRBD1 | TRBJ1-1 | TRBV13 | CASSKTTGGNTEAFF | TGTGCCAGCAGCAAGACCACAGGGGGAAACACTGAAGCTTTCTTT
. | . | TRBJ1-4 | TRBV7-9 | CASSLGRATNEKLFF | TGTGCCAGCAGCTTAGGCCGGGCAACTAATGAAAAACTGTTTTTT
. | . | TRBJ2-7 | TRBV5-1 | CASSLDGDLTYEQYF | TGCGCCAGCAGCTTGGATGGGGACTTGACCTACGAGCAGTACTTC
. | . | TRBJ2-3 | TRBV7-9 | CASSLVGGSTDTQYF | TGTGCCAGCAGCTTAGTTGGCGGGAGCACAGATACGCAGTATTTT
. | . | TRBJ2-2 | TRBV7-2 | CASSPAETRGTGELFF | TGTGCCAGCAGCCCCGCGGAGACTAGGGGCACCGGGGAGCTGTTTTTT
. | . | TRBJ2-1 | TRBV6-5 | CADDEELEFF | TGTGCCGACGACGAGGAGTTGGAGTTCTTC
. | TRBD2 | TRBJ2-2 | TRBV29-1 | CSVSRGVTGELFF | TGCAGCGTTTCCCGGGGGGTCACCGGGGAGCTGTTTTTT
. | . | TRBJ2-5 | TRBV4-1 | CASSLQRETQYF | TGCGCCAGCAGCTTACAGAGGGAGACCCAGTACTTC
. | . | TRBJ2-3 | TRBV5-1 | CASSLLGASTDTQYF | TGCGCCAGCAGCTTGTTAGGGGCGAGCACAGATACGCAGTATTTT
. | TRBD2 | TRBJ2-7 | TRBV11-2 | CASSLVTSGDSYEQYF | TGTGCCAGCAGCTTAGTTACTAGCGGTGACTCCTACGAGCAGTACTTC
. | . | TRBJ2-2 | TRBV11-2 | CASSLASASYTGELFF | TGTGCCAGCAGCTTAGCTTCCGCTTCCTACACCGGGGAGCTGTTTTTT
few | . | TRBJ1-4 | TRBV7-2 | CASRQGPTRGKLFF | TGTGCCAGCAGACAGGGACCTACCCGCGGAAAACTGTTTTTT
. | . | TRBJ2-7 | TRBV5-6 | CASSLGRRRYEQYF | TGTGCCAGCAGCTTGGGCCGGCGGCGCTACGAGCAGTACTTC
once | . | TRBJ2-5 | TRBV29-1 | CSAGGLEEETQYF | TGCAGCGCTGGGGGACTGGAAGAAGAGACCCAGTACTTC
. | . | TRBJ2-2 | TRBV7-7 | CASSLVLAGWGEDTGELFF | TGTGCCAGCAGCTTAGTCCTAGCAGGCTGGGGCGAGGACACCGGGGAGCTGTTTTTT
once | TRBD1 | TRBJ1-5 | TRBV7-9 | CASSGGQGIDQPQHF | TGTGCCAGCAGCGGGGGACAGGGAATCGATCAGCCCCAGCATTTT
. | TRBD1 | TRBJ1-2 | TRBV10-3 | CAISSGQNGYTF | TGTGCCATCAGTTCGGGACAGAATGGCTACACCTTC
. | . | TRBJ2-2 | TRBV6-1 | CASSEDAGELFF | TGTGCCAGCAGTGAGGATGCCGGGGAGCTGTTTTTT
once | . | TRBJ1-5 | TRBV6-5 | CASSYPRAFQPQHF | TGTGCCAGCAGTTACCCTCGGGCTTTTCAGCCCCAGCATTTT
once | . | TRBJ2-1 | TRBV12-2 | CASREGPGNEQFF | TGTGCAAGTCGCGAAGGACCGGGGAATGAGCAGTTCTTC
. | TRBD2 | TRBJ2-3 | TRBV30 | CACQAREGTDTQYF | TGTGCCTGCCAAGCACGGGAGGGGACAGATACGCAGTATTTT
once | . | TRBJ1-2 | TRBV27 | CASSLSNGHTNYGYTF | TGTGCCAGCAGTTTATCGAATGGACACACTAACTATGGCTACACCTTC
. | TRBD2 | TRBJ2-7 | TRBV5-1 | CASSLRASGRVYEQYF | TGCGCCAGCAGCTTGAGGGCTAGCGGGAGGGTTTACGAGCAGTACTTC
. | TRBD2 | TRBJ2-7 | TRBV18 | CASSPLRAGAYEQYF | TGTGCCAGCTCACCACTACGAGCGGGAGCCTACGAGCAGTACTTC
. | TRBD2 | TRBJ2-1 | TRBV19 | CASSTGLAVNEQFF | TGTGCCAGTAGTACGGGACTAGCAGTCAATGAGCAGTTCTTC
. | . | TRBJ2-7 | TRBV7-8 | CASSSQWTTLLRAGQYF | TGTGCCAGCAGCTCTCAATGGACAACCCTACTACGAGCAGGGCAGTACTTC
. | TRBD2 | TRBJ2-2 | TRBV7-8 | CASSLGLAGRGTGELFF | TGTGCCAGCAGCTTAGGGTTAGCGGGACGCGGCACCGGGGAGCTGTTTTTT
. | TRBD1 | TRBJ2-1 | TRBV5-1 | CASNTRPPGQMSNEQFF | TGCGCCAGCAACACAAGGCCACCGGGACAGATGAGCAATGAGCAGTTCTTC
. | . | TRBJ1-1 | TRBV7-2 | CASSRDNTEAFF | TGTGCCAGCAGCCGCGATAACACTGAAGCTTTCTTT
once | TRBD1 | TRBJ1-3 | TRBV6-5 | CASSYSRQGIGNTIYF | TGTGCCAGCAGTTACTCGAGACAGGGAATTGGAAACACCATATATTTT
. | TRBD1 | TRBJ1-1 | TRBV9 | CASSDPFGTGGEGTEAFF | TGTGCCAGCAGCGATCCCTTTGGGACAGGGGGAGAGGGCACTGAAGCTTTCTTT
. | . | TRBJ1-3 | TRBV19 | CASSTGPRGFSGNTIYF | TGTGCCAGTAGTACGGGACCCAGGGGCTTCTCTGGAAACACCATATATTTT
. | . | TRBJ2-1 | TRBV7-9 | CASSFDSHNEQFF | TGTGCCAGCAGCTTCGACAGTCACAATGAGCAGTTCTTC
. | . | TRBJ1-2 | TRBV7-2 | CASSGTSNDGGYTF | TGTGCCAGCAGCGGGACATCGAACGACGGGGGCTACACCTTC
once | . | TRBJ2-5 | TRBV7-2 | CASSLVWGLEETQYF | TGTGCCAGCAGCTTAGTATGGGGGTTGGAGGAGACCCAGTACTTC
once | . | TRBJ1-2 | TRBV7-6 | CASSLGGAADGYTF | TGTGCCAGCAGCTTAGGGGGTGCAGCTGATGGCTACACCTTC
. | . | TRBJ2-7 | TRBV5-4 | CASSLGSRDYEQYF | TGTGCCAGCAGCTTGGGATCCCGTGACTACGAGCAGTACTTC
few | . | TRBJ1-1 | TRBV11-2 | CASSLDKWGEAFF | TGTGCCAGCAGCTTGGACAAATGGGGTGAAGCTTTCTTT
. | TRBD2 | TRBJ2-2 | TRBV5-1 | CASSRGTSGTTGELFF | TGCGCCAGCAGCCGCGGGACTAGCGGGACTACCGGGGAGCTGTTTTTT
. | . | TRBJ1-6 | TRBV2 | CASKRDTPSNSPLHF | TGTGCCAGCAAGCGGGACACCCCAAGTAATTCACCCCTCCACTTT
. | . | TRBJ1-5 | TRBV6-5 | CASSSHGAHDQPQHF | TGTGCCAGCAGCTCCCACGGCGCCCATGATCAGCCCCAGCATTTT
. | . | TRBJ2-2 | TRBV9 | CASSPRSTGELFF | TGTGCCAGCAGCCCCCGGTCGACCGGGGAGCTGTTTTTT
. | TRBD1 | TRBJ1-1 | TRBV29-1 | CSVEGQQGAVTEAFF | TGCAGCGTTGAAGGACAACAGGGGGCAGTGACTGAAGCTTTCTTT
. | TRBD2 | TRBJ2-1 | TRBV9 | CASSVASPGTRGEQFF | TGTGCCAGCAGCGTAGCCAGCCCCGGGACTAGGGGTGAGCAGTTCTTC
. | TRBD2 | TRBJ2-1 | TRBV7-2 | CASRVAGPSYNEQFF | TGTGCCAGCAGAGTAGCGGGCCCCTCCTACAATGAGCAGTTCTTC
. | TRBD1 | TRBJ2-7 | TRBV29-1 | CSVELDRSSYEQYF | TGCAGCGTTGAATTGGACAGGAGCTCCTACGAGCAGTACTTC
. | . | TRBJ2-3 | TRBV27 | CASSWGSGTDTQYF | TGTGCCAGCAGTTGGGGTTCCGGCACAGATACGCAGTATTTT
few | . | TRBJ1-2 | TRBV7-3 | CAIPAGHGYGYTF | TGTGCCATTCCCGCGGGACATGGGTATGGCTACACCTTC
. | TRBD1 | TRBJ1-3 | TRBV5-1 | CASSLNGQGNTIYF | TGCGCCAGCAGCTTGAATGGACAGGGGAACACCATATATTTT
. | . | TRBJ2-2 | TRBV30 | CAWSTGGELFF | TGTGCCTGGAGTACGGGGGGGGAGCTGTTTTTT
. | . | TRBJ2-5 | TRBV5-1 | CASSAGQSQETQYF | TGCGCCAGCAGCGCGGGACAAAGCCAAGAGACCCAGTACTTC
. | . | TRBJ1-1 | TRBV2 | CASRSSGGTEAFF | TGTGCCAGCAGGAGCTCCGGGGGGACTGAAGCTTTCTTT
. | . | TRBJ2-5 | TRBV6-5 | CASSYSHQGGQETQYF | TGTGCCAGCAGTTACTCTCATCAGGGGGGGCAAGAGACCCAGTACTTC
once | TRBD1 | TRBJ1-2 | TRBV7-9 | CASSRTGIDGYTF | TGTGCCAGCAGCCGGACAGGGATCGATGGCTACACCTTC
. | . | TRBJ1-2 | TRBV9 | CASSVEPNGAYGYTF | TGTGCCAGCAGCGTAGAGCCCAACGGGGCCTATGGCTACACCTTC